This T cell receptor (beta chain) was observed in a study of T cell clones after liver transplantation. The CDR3 is 14 residues long. Losses at the gene ends were 1 base for V and 5 bases for J; bases not matched to a gene: 3. The germline CDR1 and CDR2 sequences are MNHEY and SMNVEV (reference sequence). Comments on this clone: Its antigen is unidentified.

Study results and limitations: Low donor cell numbers restricted donor-reactive repertoire measurement in a couple of subjects. A larger donor-reactive than third-party decline suggested partial antigen-specific deletion.

The protocol was immunoSEQ multiplex PCR, while the TCRdb copy is restricted to in-frame clones and leaves out a portion. Among about 47,000 clones listed, approximately 87% were seen once. The chain combines TRBV27 with TRBJ2-5; 8 bases are a match to TRBD2. The material sequenced was CD8+ T cells from blood, taken 12 months after liver transplant. This TCR was sampled from a human patient who received a liver transplant. T cells may partly derive from the graft donor. CDR3 amino acids: CASSLWSGSETQYF. The DNA of the CDR3 is TGTGCCAGCAGTTTATGGAGCGGGAGTGAGACCCAGTACTTC.